Below, 10 T cell receptor beta chains from the same sample are listed, as sequenced in a study of blood T cell repertoires in COVID-19. Data came from immunoSEQ multiplex PCR; TCRdb stores just in-frame clones and leaves some out. The repertoire holds 200,000 to 250,000 clones, with about nine tenths as singletons. The sample consisted of peripheral blood. All receptors come from a man aged 55 to 69 who had recovered from COVID-19.

V is TRBV5-1 and J is TRBJ2-1; D ambiguous. The CDR3 runs 15 residues. Germline-derived CDR1 and CDR2 are SGHRS and YFSETQ. Trimming took off 0 bases at V and 5 bases at J, with 12 bases between the two ends. Here the CDR3 DNA reads TGCGCCAGCAGCTTGGGATCCCGACTGAACAATGAGCAGTTCTTC. Protein product: CASSLGSRLNNEQFF. Full variable domain (remainder filled in from reference TRBV5-1 and TRBJ2-1): KAGVTQTPRYLIKTRGQQVTLSCSPISGHRSVSWYQQTPGQGLQFLFEYFSETQRNKGNFPGRFSGRQFSNSRSEMNVSTLELGDSALYLCASSLGSRLNNEQFFGPGTRLTVL.

V is TRBV7-3 and J is TRBJ2-3, with 10 bases aligning to TRBD1. CDR3 length equals 15 residues. Trimming at V came to 4 bases and at J to 5 bases, leaving 6 bases not matched to a gene. Germline V gene data show CDR1 as SGHTA and CDR2 as FQGTGA. The DNA for the CDR3 is TGTGCCAGCAGCTCCTCGACAGGGGGCAGAGATACGCAGTATTTT. Protein: CASSSSTGGRDTQYF.

This CDR3 is CASSPETSTNEQFF. The CDR3, as DNA: TGTGCCAGCAGCCCCGAGACTAGCACCAATGAGCAGTTCTTC. The chain carries TRBV7-2 and TRBJ2-1; 7 bases agree with TRBD2. V was pared by 5 bases and J by 6 bases, with 7 bases of the junction left unmatched. CDR3 length: 14 residues. Germline values: CDR1 SGHTA, CDR2 FQGNSA.

This clone was seen a single time. The gene calls are TRBV9 and TRBJ2-1; 7 bases agree with TRBD2. Germline lookup yields CDR1 SGDLS and CDR2 YYNGEE. The junction had 10 bases not matched to a gene; V was cut back by 3 bases and J by 10 bases. The CDR3 is 14 amino acids. This CDR3 is CASSGTRWVLEQFF. CDR3 DNA sequence: TGTGCCAGCAGCGGGACTAGGTGGGTTCTGGAGCAGTTCTTC. The full variable domain, completed using reference TRBV9 and TRBJ2-1, is DSGVTQTPKHLITATGQRVTLRCSPRSGDLSVYWYQQSLDQGLQFLIQYYNGEERAKGNILERFSAQQFPDLHSELNLSSLELGDSALYFCASSGTRWVLEQFFGPGTRLTVL.

CDR3 nucleotides: TGCGCCAGCAGCCAAGATCCGACAGCTTCTGGAAACACCATATATTTT. Its translation: CASSQDPTASGNTIYF. This chain uses TRBV4-3 with TRBJ1-3; possibly TRBD1 for D (5 bases). The CDR3 runs 16 residues. The V end was cut by 0 bases, the J end by 1 base, with 10 bases between. CDR1 LGHNA and CDR2 YSLEER come from the germline V gene.

The gene calls are TRBV5-4 and TRBJ1-1, with 7 bases that match TRBD1. With V trimmed by 6 bases and J by 1 base, 9 bases remained unmatched. This CDR3 is 15 amino acids long. From germline, CDR1 is SGHNT and CDR2 YYREEE (reference sequence). CDR3 bases: TGTGCCAGCACCAGGGGGGCAGGGACGAACACTGAAGCTTTCTTT. Protein product: CASTRGAGTNTEAFF. Drawing the rest from reference TRBV5-4 and TRBJ1-1, the complete variable domain is ETGVTQSPTHLIKTRGQQVTLRCSSQSGHNTVSWYQQALGQGPQFIFQYYREEENGRGNFPPRFSGLQFPNYSSELNVNALELDDSALYLCASTRGAGTNTEAFFGQGTRLTVV.

The V gene is TRBV5-4, the J gene TRBJ2-3; 14 bases agree with TRBD2. This CDR3 comprises 17 residues. The J segment lost 5 bases and the V segment lost 0 bases, leaving 5 bases of the junction unmatched. Germline V lookup: CDR1 SGHNT, CDR2 YYREEE (reference sequence). As DNA, the CDR3 is TGTGCCAGCAGCTTGGGGGGGACTAGCGGGAGAGTAGATACGCAGTATTTT. This encodes CASSLGGTSGRVDTQYF.

V usage is TRBV18 and J usage is TRBJ2-5; tentatively, D is TRBD1 (6 bases). Germline loops: CDR1 KGHSH, CDR2 LQKENI. With 5 bases removed from V and 4 bases from J, the gap between germline ends came to 11 bases. The CDR3 is 13 residues long. The CDR3 region has the DNA TGTGCCAGCTCATTTACCAGGGGAGAGACCCAGTACTTC. It codes for CASSFTRGETQYF.

This chain connects TRBV12-3 or TRBV12-4 to TRBJ2-1; D is possibly TRBD2 (5 bases). The CDR3 totals 11 residues. The germline V and J ends were trimmed by 3 bases and 12 bases, with 9 bases remaining between them. CDR3 nucleotides: TGTGCCAGCAGTTTTGAGGCGGGGCAGTTCTTC. Its protein is CASSFEAGQFF.

The chain uses TRBV28 and TRBJ2-7; perhaps TRBD2 as D (6 bases). This CDR3 region has 15 residues. Germline CDR1 is MDHEN and CDR2 is SYDVKM. Trimming took 8 bases from V and 4 from J, leaving 21 bases between them. CDR3 region: CASQGEKASEYEQYF. The CDR3 bases are TGTGCCAGCCAGGGCGAGAAAGCTAGCGAGTACGAGCAGTACTTC. Based on the CDR3 plus reference TRBV28 and TRBJ2-7, the full variable domain is DVKVTQSSRYLVKRTGEKVFLECVQDMDHENMFWYRQDPGLGLRLIYFSYDVKMKEKGDIPEGYSVSREKKERFSLILESASTNQTSMYLCASQGEKASEYEQYFGPGTRLTVT.